This T cell receptor beta chain was recorded in a study of T-cell memory formation after mild COVID-19 (dated by TCRdb to the early 2020s). Looking at the study overall: TCR sequence clusters from the two donors were largely donor specific. The cohort was made up of two young adult volunteers, one female and one male, who were previously healthy. In a couple of donors, T-cell clones that expanded and contracted after mild COVID-19 were tracked by sequencing TCRalpha and TCRbeta repertoires over time. The paper's findings and limits, for the study overall: Clones that contracted from day 15 to 85 showed balanced CD4/CD8 phenotypes, whereas a second wave of clones that expanded from day 15 to 37 leaned towards CD4+. Only a couple of mild cases were covered in the study, and larger cohorts including severe cases with pre-infection samples were considered necessary. The second-wave clones that peaked on day 37 were not confirmed to be SARS-CoV-2 specific. Some responding clones were detected in pre-infection memory, suggesting pre-existing cross-reactive memory T cells joined the SARS-CoV-2 response. Contracting CD4+ clones were found mainly in CM and EM memory subsets, while CD8+ clones were enriched in EMRA.

Ficoll-Paque density gradient centrifugation was the method used to isolate PBMCs. The sequencing machine was an Illumina NovaSeq 6000. TCRalpha and TCRbeta cDNA libraries were built by 5'RACE with constant-segment primers, adding sample barcodes and unique molecular identifiers. RNA was extracted from every sample with Trizol reagent. The libraries were amplified in two PCR steps, and the second step added a second sample barcode and Illumina TruSeq adapters. Sequencing of the libraries was done on an Illumina NovaSeq, producing 2 x 150 bp paired-end reads. Concerning the study's data processing: The reads were demultiplexed and collapsed into UMI-guided consensus sequences using migec v1.2.7. With mixcr v2.1.11, UMI consensuses were aligned to TRA and TRB V and J templates and assembled into clonotypes. A clonotype was counted as expanded or contracted only if both edgeR and NoisET called the change significant, with noise models trained on biological replicates. For edgeR calls, the cutoffs were a false discovery rate-adjusted p below 0.01 and a log2 fold-change threshold of 1. As an exploratory analysis of dynamics, PCA with hierarchical clustering was applied to max-normalized trajectories of the 1000 most abundant clonotypes. Each responding clone was given a CD4 or CD8 phenotype based on the CD4+ and CD8+ repertoires, which had been sequenced separately. TCRdb trimmed the raw reads at Q25, called clones with MiXCR and kept productive beta chains. CDR3 protein duplicates are merged, each entry listing the most common genes and DNA. TCRdb's processing, not the study's, gives the V and J calls here. A total of a few hundred thousand distinct CDR3 sequences appear in this sample, approximately 29% of them only once. About 13% of the sample lies in the top ten.

Only a few counts were recorded for this clonotype. Its antigen remains undetermined. The input lacks base qualities; no much larger clone sits a single base away. The CDR3 has 15 amino acids, counting the end cysteine and phenylalanine. The kept DNA is CDR3 alone, 45 bases in frame from the first base. V is pruned by 5 bases and J by 5 bases, leaving 12 bases of the junction without a gene match. From the germline V gene (reference sequence), CDR1 is DFQATT and CDR2 is SNEGSKA. Sequencing was done on a sample of PBMCs or a T cell subset sorted from them (not recorded which). The chain is made from TRBV20-1 and TRBJ2-5, and 9 junction bases match TRBD1. This clonotype was sampled from an adult woman who had mild COVID-19 (a few samples of this study predate the infection). The sample titles of this study are shuffled in the database, so cell type and time point are left out; the donor was told from shared clones. The DNA sequence follows: TGCAGTGCTGGGGGTCCGGGACAGGGATTGGAGACCCAGTACTTC. This yields the protein CSAGGPGQGLETQYF.